This T cell receptor (beta chain) was sequenced during a study of response to subunit inactivated influenza vaccine. This clonotype was detected ten times or more. Its antigen is still unknown. V trimming: 5 bases; J trimming: 0 bases; junction bases outside the gene matches: 7. This CDR3 has 16 residues. From the RT-PCR reads, TCRdb called clonotypes with MiXCR, one entry per CDR3 protein. The table has 490,000 or so distinct CDR3 sequences, 7.5% to 8.5% seen once. Study-level results: Authors suggested each seasonal influenza vaccination recruits few new T cells.

The source of this sequence is a man aged 45 to 75 who received an inactivated influenza vaccine. The sequenced sample was PBMCs from blood, obtained roughly 24 months after vaccination. The rearrangement links TRBV12-3 or TRBV12-4 to TRBJ2-1; 7 positions agree with TRBD2. The CDR3, as DNA: TGTGCCAGCAGTACGACTAGCCCTAGCTCCTACAATGAGCAGTTCTTC. Its translation: CASSTTSPSSYNEQFF.